This TCR beta chain appears in the sequencing data of a study of CD8 T cells in Susac syndrome. When the RNA was reverse transcribed, random hexamers were used with an input of roughly 0.5 to 1 ug. One entry per CDR3 protein results from TCRdb running MiXCR on the immunoSEQ multiplex PCR reads. The data show about 150,000 distinct CDR3 sequences, 85% to 95% seen once. This clonotype has just one count. This TCR derives from a human donor with Susac syndrome. Sequencing input: CD4+ T cells from PBMCs.

CDR3 in DNA: TGTGCCAGCAGCCCCCGGGAGGGAAGCTCCTACGAGCAGTACTTC. Translation: CASSPREGSSYEQYF. The chain is built from TRBV7-8 and TRBJ2-7, with TRBD2 identical over 8 bases. V lost 5 bases to trimming and J lost 0 bases; unmatched junction nucleotides: 6. Germline V gene sequence: CDR1 SGHVS, CDR2 FQNEAQ. CDR3 size: 15 residues.